A selection of T cell receptor beta chains follows, all from one sample in a study of T-cell reconstitution after alpha-beta-depleted transplantation in children. Each CDR3 protein gets one entry after TCRdb re-called the PCR reads with MiXCR. This sample has fewer than 550,000 distinct CDR3 sequences, with about 10% found just once. Sequencing was performed on PBMCs, mostly from graft donor cells, taken 180 days after TCRalphabeta/CD19-depleted stem cell transplant. All receptors come from a female patient between 2 and 10 years old who had a stem cell transplant for aplastic anemia, so the T cells may come from the graft donor. Both conserved end residues are part of each CDR3. The order of the fields is J gene, D gene, V gene, clone size, CDR3 DNA, CDR3 protein. A D gene is named only where the DNA matches it firmly. The size of a clone is reported for some rows only, either as once, few or many, or as a class for expanded clones.

TRBJ1-4,NA,TRBV28,NA,TGTGCCAGCCACAGGGCAGGGGAAAAACTGTTTTTT,CASHRAGEKLFF
TRBJ1-1,TRBD1,TRBV12-3/TRBV12-4,few,TGTGCCAGCAGGGAGACAGGGGGTGAGATCACTGAAGCTTTCTTT,CASRETGGEITEAFF
TRBJ2-1,TRBD2,TRBV20-1,few,TGCAGTGCTAGTTTGGCCCCGGGGACTACGTCGCTGAAGAATGAGCAGTTCTTC,CSASLAPGTTSLKNEQFF
TRBJ2-7,TRBD1,TRBV20-1,few,TGCAGTGCCTCAGGACAGGGACCCCTTACTCAGTACTTC,CSASGQGPLTQYF
TRBJ2-2,NA,TRBV20-1,NA,TGCAGTGCTCCAAGGTCGGGAGCGAAGATGGACACCGGGGAGCTGTGTTTT,CSAPRSGAKMDTGELCF
TRBJ1-1,NA,TRBV9,few,TGTGCCAGCAGCGAACACGTGACGGACACTGAAGCTTTCTTT,CASSEHVTDTEAFF
TRBJ1-2,TRBD1,TRBV7-9,NA,TGTGCCAGCAGCGCCGGGGACAGACAGACTTCCTATGGCTACACCTTC,CASSAGDRQTSYGYTF
TRBJ2-4,NA,TRBV6-5,many,NA,CASILDRAKNIQYF
TRBJ1-5,NA,TRBV5-6,NA,TGTGCCAGCAGCTTGTTCAGGGGTGGGACACTTAGCAATCAGCCCCAGCATTTT,CASSLFRGGTLSNQPQHF
TRBJ2-5,TRBD2,TRBV9,NA,TGTGCCAGCAGCCCCGCGGTCAGCGGGAGACCCCAAGAGACCCAGTACTTC,CASSPAVSGRPQETQYF
TRBJ1-1,NA,TRBV12-3/TRBV12-4,many,TGTGCCAGCAGCACTACTGGAAGGACTGAAGCTTTCTTT,CASSTTGRTEAFF
TRBJ2-6,NA,TRBV6-2/TRBV6-3,NA,TGTGCCAGCAGTTACGGCCTGTTGGGGGCCAACGTCCTGACTTTC,CASSYGLLGANVLTF
TRBJ2-3,TRBD2,TRBV20-1,NA,TGCAGTGCTCTCCCAGCTAGCGGGAGCACAGATACGCAGTATTTT,CSALPASGSTDTQYF
TRBJ2-3,TRBD2,TRBV20-1,few,TGCAGTGCTAGTACTAGCGGGAGGCATACACAGTATTTT,CSASTSGRHTQYF